The 30 T cell receptor beta chains in this list originate from one sample, sequenced in a study of control samples from healthy donors and cancer patients. Produced via immunoSEQ multiplex PCR; TCRdb's table is partial and in-frame only. The sample lists some 70,000 clones; approximately 86% were seen once. The specimen was blood. The receptor set was obtained from a man between 60 and 75 years old in good health.

This clone was observed many times. V and J are TRBV5-6 and TRBJ1-3, with D possibly TRBD1 on 6 matching bases. Per the germline V gene, CDR1 is SGHDT and CDR2 is YYEEEE. Trimming removed 4 bases at V and 1 base at J, with 12 bases between. The CDR3 runs to 15 residues. CDR3 coding DNA: TGTGCCAGCAGCCCTAGGACAGCGTCTGGAAACACCATATATTTT. Its protein is CASSPRTASGNTIYF.

This clone has just one count. J is TRBJ1-1 and V is TRBV3-1 (or the pseudogene TRBV3-2); no definite D call. The CDR3 covers 15 residues. Germline-derived CDR1 and CDR2 are LGHDT and YNNKEL (reference sequence). The V end lost 0 bases, the J end lost 1 base, and 9 bases lay between the germline ends. The CDR3 nucleotides are TGTGCCAGCAGCCAAGATACCCTCCCGAACACTGAAGCTTTCTTT. This sequence encodes CASSQDTLPNTEAFF.

The V gene is TRBV30, the J gene TRBJ1-1, with D possibly being TRBD1 (6 bases). V dropped 1 base and J dropped 1 base, with 7 bases sitting between them. From germline, CDR1 is GTSNPN and CDR2 SVGIG (reference sequence). The CDR3 is 13 residues long. Here the CDR3 reads CAWSEQGNTEAFF. The CDR3 DNA sequence: TGTGCCTGGAGTGAACAGGGGAACACTGAAGCTTTCTTT.

A single count supports this clone. The chain uses TRBV18 and TRBJ2-5, with D possibly matching TRBD1 (7 bases). This CDR3 region has 14 residues. The ends were cut back, 6 bases at V and 5 bases at J, with 16 bases in the middle. Germline lookup yields CDR1 KGHSH and CDR2 LQKENI. CDR3 sequence (DNA): TGTGCCAGCTCCCCTGACAGGGCGGGGGAGACCCAGTACTTC. Translated, it gives CASSPDRAGETQYF.

This chain connects TRBV2 to TRBJ1-5; weak D call: TRBD1 (6 bases). V was cut by 6 bases and J by 2 bases, with 17 bases left in between. This CDR3 has 16 amino acids. From germline, CDR1 is SNHLY and CDR2 FYNNEI. The CDR3 spells CASRDSPTGGNQPQHF. The CDR3 DNA reads as TGTGCCAGCAGGGACAGTCCCACCGGTGGCAATCAGCCCCAGCATTTT.

The gene calls are TRBV6-6 and TRBJ2-2; D may correspond to TRBD1 or TRBD2 (6 bases each). Germline loops: CDR1 MNHNY, CDR2 SVGAGI (reference sequence). The CDR3 runs to 14 residues. V was trimmed by 2 bases and J by 3 bases, leaving 7 bases between them. CDR3 in amino acids: CASSYGGHTGELFF. CDR3 DNA: TGTGCCAGCAGTTACGGGGGGCACACCGGGGAGCTGTTTTTT.

This clone is termed medium-sized (0.01 to 0.1%). J is TRBJ2-7 and V is TRBV6-2 or TRBV6-3; TRBD2 is a possible D gene (5 bases). Trimming removed 0 bases from V and 2 bases from J, with 20 bases in between. Germline V gene sequence: CDR1 MNHEY, CDR2 SVGEGT. This CDR3 contains 18 residues. CDR3 in amino acids: CASSYSLSAAIGTYEQYF. CDR3 DNA sequence: TGTGCCAGCAGTTACTCACTTTCTGCGGCTATCGGGACCTACGAGCAGTACTTC.

The chain couples TRBV19 to TRBJ1-2; D is ambiguous. This CDR3 region has 15 residues. Trimming cost V 4 bases and J 0 bases, with 12 bases left between them. Germline V gene lookup returns CDR1 LNHDA and CDR2 SQIVND (reference sequence). CDR3 nucleotides: TGTGCCAGTAGTACCTCAGGATCCGCTAACTATGGCTACACCTTC. Encoded protein: CASSTSGSANYGYTF. Full variable domain (remainder filled in from reference TRBV19 and TRBJ1-2): DGGITQSPKYLFRKEGQNVTLSCEQNLNHDAMYWYRQDPGQGLRLIYYSQIVNDFQKGDIAEGYSVSREKKESFPLTVTSAQKNPTAFYLCASSTSGSANYGYTFGSGTRLTVV.

V is TRBV5-8 and J is TRBJ1-2; D is perhaps TRBD1 (6 bases). Germline lookup yields CDR1 SGHTS and CDR2 YDEGEE. The CDR3 totals 18 residues. V shed 4 bases and J shed 1 base, with 23 bases lying between them. For the CDR3, the DNA is TGTGCCAGCAGCCCTGGAGGGGGGGGCCGACCGCATAACTATGGCTACACCTTC. Translating it yields CASSPGGGGRPHNYGYTF.

CDR3 region: CASSTGGLAGVHHYEQYF. Here the CDR3 DNA reads TGTGCCAGCAGCACCGGCGGACTAGCGGGAGTTCACCACTACGAGCAGTACTTC. The chain has TRBV27 and TRBJ2-7; 13 nucleotides agree with TRBD2. V dropped 6 bases and J dropped 3; count of bases not matched to a gene: 14. The CDR3 runs 18 residues. Germline V lookup: CDR1 MNHEY, CDR2 SMNVEV (reference sequence).

This chain joins TRBV7-4 and TRBJ1-5, with 10 bases fitting TRBD1. In germline, CDR1 is SGHVT, CDR2 SQSDAQ. The CDR3 is made up of 16 amino acids. V lost 4 bases and J lost 0; bases outside the gene matches: 3. The DNA of the CDR3 is TGTGCCAGCAGCTCCCGGGACAGGGGTAGCAATCAGCCCCAGCATTTT. It yields the protein CASSSRDRGSNQPQHF. Complete variable domain (other parts from reference TRBV7-4 and TRBJ1-5): GAGVSQSPRYKVAKRGRDVALRCDSISGHVTLYWYRQTLGQGSEVLTYSQSDAQRDKSGRPSGRFSAERPERSVSTLKIQRTEQGDSAVYLCASSSRDRGSNQPQHFGDGTRLSIL.

V is TRBV5-1 and J is TRBJ2-5, with 7 bases identical to TRBD1. The germline V gene encodes CDR1 SGHRS and CDR2 YFSETQ. The CDR3 spans 15 residues. J was trimmed by 1 base and V by 4 bases; bases with no gene match: 7. In nucleotides, the CDR3 is TGCGCCAGCAGCATCGACAGGGTCGGCCAAGAGACCCAGTACTTC. This translates into CASSIDRVGQETQYF.

This clone has only a few counts. This chain links TRBV6-5 with TRBJ1-4; D is undetermined. Germline CDR1 is MNHEY and CDR2 is SVGAGI. The CDR3 is 15 residues long. V lost 2 bases, J lost 4 bases, and 11 bases lay in between. Here the CDR3 DNA reads TGTGCCAGCAGTTACAAGCCCGACTTTAATGAAAAACTGTTTTTT. Amino acids: CASSYKPDFNEKLFF.

This clone was recorded once. This chain uses TRBV30 with TRBJ2-2, with a weak D call TRBD1 (5 bases). The germline V gene encodes CDR1 GTSNPN and CDR2 SVGIG (reference sequence). The CDR3 length is 14 residues. The germline V and J ends were trimmed by 2 bases and 5 bases, with 12 bases remaining between them. CDR3 protein: CAWSRGPQTGELFF. CDR3 DNA sequence: TGTGCCTGGAGTAGGGGTCCTCAAACCGGGGAGCTGTTTTTT.

The rearrangement joins TRBV7-9 to TRBJ2-5, with D uncertain. V was cut by 5 bases and J by 4 bases, with 8 bases left in between. The CDR3 runs to 12 residues. Per the germline V gene, CDR1 is SEHNR and CDR2 is FQNEAQ (reference sequence). The CDR3 loop reads CASSPPGETQYF. CDR3 bases: TGTGCCAGCAGCCCCCCCGGAGAGACCCAGTACTTC.

This chain links TRBV9 with TRBJ1-6; 7 bases are shared with TRBD1. CDR1 is SGDLS and CDR2 is YYNGEE in the germline V gene. The CDR3 is 16 amino acids. Germline trimming cut 4 bases from V and 3 bases from J; bases unmatched to any gene: 7. CDR3 coding DNA: TGTGCCAGCAGCCCAGGGGGGGGCAGCTATAATTCACCCCTCCACTTT. Amino acid sequence: CASSPGGGSYNSPLHF.

The rearrangement joins TRBV2 to TRBJ1-5, with a tentative D call TRBD1 (5 bases). Trimming shortened V by 3 bases and J by 0 bases, and 6 bases separated the two germline ends. CDR1 is SNHLY and CDR2 is FYNNEI in the germline V gene. This CDR3 spans 14 amino acids. Written as DNA, the CDR3 is TGTGCCAGCAGTGAGGGACTTAGCAATCAGCCCCAGCATTTT. It yields the protein CASSEGLSNQPQHF.

This sequence joins TRBV6-5 and TRBJ1-2, with D possibly matching TRBD1 (6 bases). Germline CDR1 reads MNHEY; CDR2 reads SVGAGI. V lost 7 bases and J lost 5, with 8 bases in between. This CDR3 spans 11 amino acids. The CDR3 loop is CASTTGYGYTF. The CDR3, as DNA: TGTGCCAGCACGACAGGATATGGCTACACCTTC.

The chain has TRBV4-1 and TRBJ2-7; no clear D gene. The CDR3 is 16 residues long. Germline V CDR1 and CDR2: MGHRA, YSYEKL. V was trimmed by 5 bases and J by 0 bases, leaving 17 bases between them. DNA for the CDR3: TGCGCCAGCAGCTCAAGTGCAGGTTTTGTCTCCTACGAGCAGTACTTC. Translated: CASSSSAGFVSYEQYF.

The rearrangement uses TRBV7-2 and TRBJ1-5; D remains ambiguous. V lost 1 base to trimming and J lost 4 bases, with 5 bases between them. The V gene's germline CDR1 is SGHTA and CDR2 FQGNSA. This CDR3 contains 13 residues. The CDR3 bases are TGTGCCAGCAGCTTAGGACAAAATCAGCCCCAGCATTTT. Its protein product is CASSLGQNQPQHF. The full variable domain, in which reference TRBV7-2 and TRBJ1-5 provide the parts outside the CDR3, is GAGVSQSPSNKVTEKGKDVELRCDPISGHTALYWYRQSLGQGLEFLIYFQGNSAPDKSGLPSDRFSAERTGGSVSTLTIQRTQQEDSAVYLCASSLGQNQPQHFGDGTRLSIL.

This chain uses TRBV25-1 with TRBJ1-4; D possibly corresponds to TRBD1 (6 bases). CDR1 MGHDK and CDR2 SYGVNS come from the germline V gene. The V gene lost 5 bases and the J gene lost 8 bases, with 15 bases spanning the gap. The CDR3 is 14 residues long. In DNA, the CDR3 is TGTGCCAGCAGTTATGGGGGGCGAGAAGAAAAACTGTTTTTT. Encoded protein: CASSYGGREEKLFF.

V usage is TRBV20-1 and J usage is TRBJ2-2; a possible D gene is TRBD2 (7 bases). CDR3 length equals 16 residues. The V and J ends lost 3 bases and 3 bases respectively, with 17 bases between them. The V gene's germline CDR1 is DFQATT and CDR2 SNEGSKA (reference sequence). The CDR3: CSASQRGGADTGELFF. CDR3 DNA sequence: TGCAGTGCTAGTCAGAGGGGGGGGGCGGACACCGGGGAGCTGTTTTTT.

The rearrangement joins TRBV6-5 to TRBJ2-7; D unresolved. The closer fit of TRBJ2-5 to the DNA end suggests the J call may be wrong. In germline, CDR1 is MNHEY, CDR2 SVGAGI. The CDR3 consists of 13 residues. CDR3 loop: CASSYQYNRTQYF. As DNA, the CDR3 is TGTGCCAGCAGTTACCAGTACAACCGGACCCAGTACTTC.

This clone was seen a single time. The chain has TRBV24-1 and TRBJ2-3, with D possibly being TRBD2 (6 bases). This CDR3 has 17 amino acids. Germline CDR1 and CDR2: KGHDR and SFDVKD. Trimming took 3 bases from V and 0 from J, leaving 15 bases between them. The CDR3 DNA follows: TGTGCCACCAGTGATCCCCTGCGCGGGGCTAGCACAGATACGCAGTATTTT. It translates to CATSDPLRGASTDTQYF.

The V and J genes are TRBV18 and TRBJ2-7; TRBD1 is a possible D gene (6 bases). Deletions cut 1 base from V and 5 bases from J, with 12 bases between. This CDR3 spans 14 amino acids. The V gene's germline CDR1 is KGHSH and CDR2 LQKENI. The DNA of the CDR3 is TGTGCCAGCTCACCACAGGGGGAAAAGAACGAGCAGTACTTC. This translates into CASSPQGEKNEQYF.

The chain links TRBV14 to TRBJ2-4; 7 bases map to TRBD1. The germline V gene has CDR1 SGHDN and CDR2 FVKESK. The length of the CDR3 is 14 residues. The J segment lost 15 bases and the V segment lost 6 bases, leaving 17 bases of the junction unmatched. The CDR3 loop reads CASSHTSTRQGPYF. CDR3 DNA sequence: TGTGCCAGCAGTCACACCTCCACCAGACAGGGCCCGTACTTC.

The V and J genes are TRBV7-8 and TRBJ1-6, with unresolved D. Germline CDR1 and CDR2: SGHVS and FQNEAQ. The CDR3 covers 18 residues. V lost 4 bases, J lost 0 bases, and 16 bases lay in between. CDR3 coding DNA: TGTGCCAGCAGCTGGTCAGGACGGCGAAGCTCCTATAATTCACCCCTCCACTTT. Its translation: CASSWSGRRSSYNSPLHF. The complete variable domain, with remaining parts taken from reference TRBV7-8 and TRBJ1-6, reads GAGVSQSPRYKVAKRGQDVALRCDPISGHVSLFWYQQALGQGPEFLTYFQNEAQLDKSGLPSDRFFAERPEGSVSTLKIQRTQQEDSAVYLCASSWSGRRSSYNSPLHFGNGTRLTVT.

The chain has TRBV27 and TRBJ2-6; D gene ambiguous. This CDR3 comprises 20 residues. Germline V lookup: CDR1 MNHEY, CDR2 SMNVEV (reference sequence). The V end was cut by 5 bases, the J end by 1 base, with 24 bases between. CDR3 loop: CASSPRPVQNALSGANVLTF. The CDR3 nucleotides are TGTGCCAGCAGTCCCCGGCCCGTCCAAAATGCTTTATCTGGGGCCAACGTCCTGACTTTC.

The V gene is TRBV6-5, the J gene TRBJ1-5; D ambiguous. Trimming removed 2 bases from V and 4 bases from J, with 6 bases in between. Germline CDR1 is MNHEY and CDR2 is SVGAGI. The CDR3 runs 13 residues. The CDR3 loop is CASSYGRNQPQHF. CDR3 nucleotide sequence: TGTGCCAGCAGTTACGGGCGTAATCAGCCCCAGCATTTT.

This chain links TRBV4-3 with TRBJ2-3; no firm D call. Germline assignment: CDR1 LGHNA and CDR2 YSLEER. CDR3 length: 17 amino acids. V gave up 3 bases and J gave up 5 bases, with 21 bases separating them. This CDR3 is CASSHKKSVGSLDTQYF. The CDR3 DNA reads TGCGCCAGCAGCCACAAGAAAAGCGTGGGTTCGTTAGATACGCAGTATTTT.